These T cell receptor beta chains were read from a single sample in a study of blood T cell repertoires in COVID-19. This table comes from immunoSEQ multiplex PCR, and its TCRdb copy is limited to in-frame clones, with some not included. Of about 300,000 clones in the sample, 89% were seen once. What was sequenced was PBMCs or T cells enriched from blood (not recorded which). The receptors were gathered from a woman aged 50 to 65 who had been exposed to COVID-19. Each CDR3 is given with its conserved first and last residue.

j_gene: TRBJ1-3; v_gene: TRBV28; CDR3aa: CASSLRFGGGPGNTIYF
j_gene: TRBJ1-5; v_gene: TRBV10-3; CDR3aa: CAISGGDRENQPQHF
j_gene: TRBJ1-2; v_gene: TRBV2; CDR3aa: CASSHAQTEGAPEKFGYTF
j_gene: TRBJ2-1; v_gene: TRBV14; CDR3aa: CASSLLTSGGYNEQFF
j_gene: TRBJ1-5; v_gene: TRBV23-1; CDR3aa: CASSGRDRGNQPQHF
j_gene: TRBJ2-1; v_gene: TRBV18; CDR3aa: CASSPGLENNEQFF
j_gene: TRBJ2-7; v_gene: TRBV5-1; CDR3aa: CARTGTGAYEQYF
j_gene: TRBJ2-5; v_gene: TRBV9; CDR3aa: CASSVGYGLAGTETQYF
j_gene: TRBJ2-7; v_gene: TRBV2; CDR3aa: CASSEMARGRGEQYF
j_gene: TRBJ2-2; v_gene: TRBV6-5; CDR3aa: CASRQRGRAPGELFF
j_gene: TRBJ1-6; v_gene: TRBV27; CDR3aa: CASSFRGKTPLHF
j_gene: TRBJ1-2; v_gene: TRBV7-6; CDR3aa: CASSFTENYGYTF
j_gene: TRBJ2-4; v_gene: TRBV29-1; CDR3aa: CSVGTGGKNIQYF
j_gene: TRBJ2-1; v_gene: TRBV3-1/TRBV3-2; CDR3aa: CASSQAWPSGGSEQFF
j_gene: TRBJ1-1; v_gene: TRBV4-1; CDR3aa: CASSQPRDRERVNTEAFF
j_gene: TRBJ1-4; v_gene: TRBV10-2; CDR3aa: CASSENRGLSNEKLFF
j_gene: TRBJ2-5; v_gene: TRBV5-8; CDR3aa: CASSPGLAGAQETQYF
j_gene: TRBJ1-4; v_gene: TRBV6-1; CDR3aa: CASSEASGWYEKLFF
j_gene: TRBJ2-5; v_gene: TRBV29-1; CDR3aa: CSVELDRSETQYF
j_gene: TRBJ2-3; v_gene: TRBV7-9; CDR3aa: CASSFNYNTDTQYF
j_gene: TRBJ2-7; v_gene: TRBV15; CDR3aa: CATSRERVYEQYF
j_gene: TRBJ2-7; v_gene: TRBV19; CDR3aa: CASSSLARRGNEQYF
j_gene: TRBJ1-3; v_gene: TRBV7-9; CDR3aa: CASGGDLGNTIYF
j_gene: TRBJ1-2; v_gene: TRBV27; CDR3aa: CASSFDRDLVGYTF
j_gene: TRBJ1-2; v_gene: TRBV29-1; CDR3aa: CSVEPGQGGYGYTF
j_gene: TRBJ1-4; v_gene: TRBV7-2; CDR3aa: CASSLGPVRHNEKLFF
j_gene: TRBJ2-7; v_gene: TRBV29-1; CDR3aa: CSVEDRDREFEQYF
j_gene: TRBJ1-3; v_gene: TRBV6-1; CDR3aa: CASSEVDRGHGNTIYF
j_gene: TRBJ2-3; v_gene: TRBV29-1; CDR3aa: CSVLLAGGPTDTQYF
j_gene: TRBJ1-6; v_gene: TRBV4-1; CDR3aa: CASSQDDRGPDLALHF
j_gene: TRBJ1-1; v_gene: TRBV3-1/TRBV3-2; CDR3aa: CASSQEGIAFF
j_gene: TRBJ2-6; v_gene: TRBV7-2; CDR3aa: CASSYGQGSGANVLTF
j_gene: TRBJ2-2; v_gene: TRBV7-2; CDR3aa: CASSFGTSGGLTGELFF
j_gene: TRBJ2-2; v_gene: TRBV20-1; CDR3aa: CSASPFGQGNTGELFF
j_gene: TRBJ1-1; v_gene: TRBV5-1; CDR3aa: CASNELSEAFF
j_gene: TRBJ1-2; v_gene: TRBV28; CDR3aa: CASRPPGQIYGYTF
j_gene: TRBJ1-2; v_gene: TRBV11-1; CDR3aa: CASSLSPQNYGYTF
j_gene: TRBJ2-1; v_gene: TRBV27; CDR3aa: CASSLSSGVGNEQFF
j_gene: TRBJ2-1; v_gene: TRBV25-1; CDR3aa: CASRETGASSYNEQFF
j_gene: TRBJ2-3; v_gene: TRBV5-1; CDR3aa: CASSLGGGDTDTQYF
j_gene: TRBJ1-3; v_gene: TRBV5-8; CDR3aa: CASRLSGGGNTIYF
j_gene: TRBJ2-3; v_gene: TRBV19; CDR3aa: CASSKRTSGSLHTDTQYF
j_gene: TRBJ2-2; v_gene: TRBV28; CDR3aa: CASSLQGAVWTGELFF
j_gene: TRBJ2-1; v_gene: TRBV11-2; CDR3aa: CASREDRGDYNEQFF
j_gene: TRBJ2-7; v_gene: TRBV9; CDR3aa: CASSVSGGARYEQYF